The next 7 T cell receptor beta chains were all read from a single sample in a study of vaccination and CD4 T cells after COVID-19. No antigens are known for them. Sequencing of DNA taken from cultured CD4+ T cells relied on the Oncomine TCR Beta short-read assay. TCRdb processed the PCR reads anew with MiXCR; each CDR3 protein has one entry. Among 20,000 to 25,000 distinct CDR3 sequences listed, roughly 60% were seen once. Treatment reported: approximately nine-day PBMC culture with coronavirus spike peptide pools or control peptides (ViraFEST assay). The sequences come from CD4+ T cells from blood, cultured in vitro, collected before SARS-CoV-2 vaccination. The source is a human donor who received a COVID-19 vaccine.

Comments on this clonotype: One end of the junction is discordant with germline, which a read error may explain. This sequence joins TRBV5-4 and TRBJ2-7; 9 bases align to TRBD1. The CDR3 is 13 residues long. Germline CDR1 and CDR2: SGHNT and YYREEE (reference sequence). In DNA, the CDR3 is TGTGCCAGCAGCTTCGGGACAGGGCGAGCATTCAACTTC. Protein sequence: CASSFGTGRAFNF.

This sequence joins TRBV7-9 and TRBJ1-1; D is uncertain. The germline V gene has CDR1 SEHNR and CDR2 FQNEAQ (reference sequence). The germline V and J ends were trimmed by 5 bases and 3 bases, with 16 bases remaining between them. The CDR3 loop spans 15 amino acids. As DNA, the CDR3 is TGTGCCAGCAGCCTGTTGGTCAGCGATTACACTGAAGCTTTCTTT. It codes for CASSLLVSDYTEAFF.

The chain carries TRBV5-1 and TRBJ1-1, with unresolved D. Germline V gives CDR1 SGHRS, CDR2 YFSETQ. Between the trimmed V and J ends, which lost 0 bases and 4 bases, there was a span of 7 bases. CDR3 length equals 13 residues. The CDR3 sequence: CASSLEVGTEAFF. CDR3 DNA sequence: TGCGCCAGCAGCTTGGAGGTGGGCACTGAAGCTTTCTTT. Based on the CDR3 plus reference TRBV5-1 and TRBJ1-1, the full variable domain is KAGVTQTPRYLIKTRGQQVTLSCSPISGHRSVSWYQQTPGQGLQFLFEYFSETQRNKGNFPGRFSGRQFSNSRSEMNVSTLELGDSALYLCASSLEVGTEAFFGQGTRLTVV.

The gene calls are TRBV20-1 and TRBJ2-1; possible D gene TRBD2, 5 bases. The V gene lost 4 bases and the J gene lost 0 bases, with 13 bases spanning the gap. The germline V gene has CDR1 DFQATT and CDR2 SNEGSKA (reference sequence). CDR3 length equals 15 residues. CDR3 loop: CSATLLGSSYNEQFF. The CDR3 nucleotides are TGCAGTGCTACCCTCCTGGGGAGCTCCTACAATGAGCAGTTCTTC.

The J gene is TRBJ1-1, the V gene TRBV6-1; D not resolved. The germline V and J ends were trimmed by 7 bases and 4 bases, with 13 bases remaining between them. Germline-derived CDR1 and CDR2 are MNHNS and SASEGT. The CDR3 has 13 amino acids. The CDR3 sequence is CASKWWEFTEAFF. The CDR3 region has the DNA TGTGCCAGCAAGTGGTGGGAATTCACTGAAGCTTTCTTT.

Written as DNA, the CDR3 is TGTGCCAGCATGGCCACTAGCGGGCACAATGAGCAGTTCTTC. It translates to CASMATSGHNEQFF. V usage is TRBV7-2 and J usage is TRBJ2-1; 9 nucleotides align to TRBD2. CDR3 length: 14 amino acids. Looked up from germline, CDR1 is SGHTA and CDR2 is FQGNSA. The V and J ends lost 7 bases and 5 bases, in that order; junction bases with no gene match: 6.

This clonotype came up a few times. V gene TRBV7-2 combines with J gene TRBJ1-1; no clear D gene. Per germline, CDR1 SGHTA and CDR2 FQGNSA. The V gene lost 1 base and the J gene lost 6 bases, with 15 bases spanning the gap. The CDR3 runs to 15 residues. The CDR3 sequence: CASSLDFSWVSEAFF. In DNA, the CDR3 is TGTGCCAGCAGCTTAGACTTCAGTTGGGTCTCTGAAGCTTTCTTT. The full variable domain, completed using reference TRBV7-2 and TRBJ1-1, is GAGVSQSPSNKVTEKGKDVELRCDPISGHTALYWYRQSLGQGLEFLIYFQGNSAPDKSGLPSDRFSAERTGGSVSTLTIQRTQQEDSAVYLCASSLDFSWVSEAFFGQGTRLTVV.